The present entry profiles one T cell receptor (beta chain) with its context. The CDR3 has 15 residues. The V segment lost 4 bases and the J segment 7 bases; nucleotides outside the gene matches: 12. Per germline, CDR1 SNHLY and CDR2 FYNNEI. The record originates from a study of cytomegalovirus exposure and HLA in healthy donors. The PCR had 60 Vbeta and 13 Jbeta primers. The protocol was immunoSEQ multiplex PCR, while the TCRdb copy is restricted to in-frame clones and leaves out a portion. The repertoire includes 95,000 to 100,000 clones, roughly 80% of them detected once, and 4.1% sits in the top ten.

Sequences were obtained from PBMCs. This rearrangement joins TRBV2 to TRBJ1-2, with 7 bases lining up with TRBD1. The sequence was collected from a man in his forties in good health and CMV-seronegative. The CDR3 region has the DNA TGTGCCAGCAGTGTTCCACAGGGGCTTACGCCTGGCTACACCTTC. Protein product: CASSVPQGLTPGYTF.